Listed here are 27 T cell receptor beta chains from one sample, sequenced in a study of CD8 T cells in ankylosing spondylitis. General study results and limits: Characteristic, it appeared, of ankylosing spondylitis blood was a TCR beta motif of about eight highly homologous variants.

Antigens for these TCRs are unknown. TCRdb recomputed calls from the 5' RACE reads with MiXCR, one row per CDR3 protein. The sample holds roughly 700,000 distinct CDR3 sequences, under 20% seen once. The material sequenced was blood, either unsorted or a sorted T cell fraction (not recorded which). The source is a male donor with ankylosing spondylitis.

This clonotype was counted between two and nine times. This chain joins TRBV5-1 and TRBJ1-2; D not certain. Per germline, CDR1 SGHRS and CDR2 YFSETQ. CDR3 length: 12 residues. V was cut by 3 bases and J by 5 bases, with 8 bases left in between. In DNA form, the CDR3 reads TGCGCCAGCAGCTCCCAGTCATATGGCTACACCTTC. It translates to CASSSQSYGYTF. Drawing the rest from reference TRBV5-1 and TRBJ1-2, the complete variable domain is KAGVTQTPRYLIKTRGQQVTLSCSPISGHRSVSWYQQTPGQGLQFLFEYFSETQRNKGNFPGRFSGRQFSNSRSEMNVSTLELGDSALYLCASSSQSYGYTFGSGTRLTVV.

This chain links TRBV25-1 with TRBJ2-1, with 8 bases lining up with TRBD2. J lost 7 bases, V lost 2 bases, and 10 bases had no gene match. This CDR3 has 16 amino acids. Germline V gene sequence: CDR1 MGHDK, CDR2 SYGVNS. The CDR3 reads CASSETRHRGGNEQFF. The CDR3 coding sequence is TGTGCCAGCAGTGAAACGCGGCACCGGGGGGGGAATGAGCAGTTCTTC.

The chain combines TRBV4-1 with TRBJ1-1, with 8 bases lining up with TRBD1. In germline, CDR1 is MGHRA, CDR2 YSYEKL. The CDR3 contains 16 residues. V was clipped by 4 bases and J by 1 base; unmatched bases: 8. The chain's CDR3 is CASSRQTGVGNTEAFF. CDR3 coding DNA: TGCGCCAGCAGCCGCCAGACAGGGGTCGGGAACACTGAAGCTTTCTTT.

This clonotype appeared a few times. The V call is TRBV4-2, the J call TRBJ1-5; tentatively, D is TRBD1 (5 bases). The CDR3 is 13 residues long. CDR1 and CDR2 (germline): LGHNA, YNFKEQ. V lost 0 bases and J 8 bases, leaving 8 bases between the germline ends. CDR3: CASSQDQGEPQHF. The CDR3 DNA reads as TGTGCCAGCAGCCAAGATCAGGGCGAGCCCCAGCATTTT.

The V gene is TRBV4-1, the J gene TRBJ2-7; 7 bases line up with TRBD1. The germline V gene has CDR1 MGHRA and CDR2 YSYEKL. J was trimmed by 5 bases and V by 0 bases; bases with no gene match: 4. This CDR3 comprises 14 residues. The CDR3 DNA reads as TGCGCCAGCAGCCAAGAACAGGGGTGGAACGAGCAGTACTTC. This sequence encodes CASSQEQGWNEQYF.

This clonotype has only a few counts. This chain joins TRBV6-1 and TRBJ1-1; D might be TRBD1 (6 bases). Per the germline V gene, CDR1 is MNHNS and CDR2 is SASEGT. The CDR3 runs to 13 residues. The V end lost 6 bases, the J end lost 3 bases, and 11 bases lay between the germline ends. DNA of the CDR3: TGTGCCAGCAGCAAGGACAGTTACACTGAAGCTTTCTTT. Translating it yields CASSKDSYTEAFF.

V usage is TRBV5-1 and J usage is TRBJ1-2, with D possibly being TRBD1 (5 bases). CDR1 SGHRS and CDR2 YFSETQ come from the germline V gene. V was cut by 4 bases and J by 12 bases, with 16 bases left in between. The CDR3 covers 12 residues. The DNA for the CDR3 is TGCGCCAGCAGCCTGGACACCTATCACAACACCTTC. Translating gives CASSLDTYHNTF. Variable domain in full (rest from reference TRBV5-1 and TRBJ1-2): KAGVTQTPRYLIKTRGQQVTLSCSPISGHRSVSWYQQTPGQGLQFLFEYFSETQRNKGNFPGRFSGRQFSNSRSEMNVSTLELGDSALYLCASSLDTYHNTFGSGTRLTVV.

This clonotype was observed many times. The chain uses TRBV29-1 and TRBJ2-5, with a possible D match to TRBD1 (6 bases). The germline gives CDR1 SQVTM, CDR2 ANQGSEA. This CDR3 has 14 amino acids. V dropped 0 bases and J dropped 4 bases, with 12 bases sitting between them. The CDR3 DNA reads TGCAGCGTTGAAGATCTGGGGGCTAGAGAGACCCAGTACTTC. Translated: CSVEDLGARETQYF.

The CDR3 DNA reads as TGTGCCAGCAGTGAATGGGGACAGGGGAACACCGGGGAGCTGTTTTTT. This gives the protein CASSEWGQGNTGELFF. The chain has TRBV25-1 and TRBJ2-2; 9 nucleotides agree with TRBD1. The CDR3 sequence is 16 residues long. Per the germline V gene, CDR1 is MGHDK and CDR2 is SYGVNS. V trimming: 1 base; J trimming: 1 base; junction bases outside the gene matches: 1.

The chain joins TRBV15 to TRBJ2-5, with TRBD1 as a possible D gene (5 bases). The CDR3 has 16 residues. Trimming took 1 base from V and 0 from J, leaving 12 bases between them. Germline V gives CDR1 LNHNV, CDR2 YYDKDF (reference sequence). Here the CDR3 DNA reads TGTGCCACCAGCAGAGGGGGCGCGGCCAACCAAGAGACCCAGTACTTC. Encoded protein: CATSRGGAANQETQYF.

This clonotype has more than one count but fewer than ten. The rearrangement uses TRBV4-2 and TRBJ2-3; D might be TRBD1 (5 bases). Germline CDR1 and CDR2: LGHNA and YNFKEQ. Trimming removed 0 bases from V and 1 base from J, with 17 bases in between. The CDR3 loop spans 18 amino acids. CDR3 sequence (DNA): TGTGCCAGCAGCCAAGATCTTGCCCAGGGCCTCCGCACAGATACGCAGTATTTT. Its protein is CASSQDLAQGLRTDTQYF.

The chain couples TRBV20-1 to TRBJ2-7; perhaps TRBD2 as D (6 bases). The germline CDR1 and CDR2 sequences are DFQATT and SNEGSKA (reference sequence). V lost 2 bases to trimming and J lost 5 bases, with 10 bases between them. The CDR3 extends over 12 amino acids. The CDR3 DNA is TGCAGTGCTAGACGCGGGGAAAACGAGCAGTACTTC. Translation gives CSARRGENEQYF.

This clonotype was picked up a small number of times. The chain employs TRBV3-1 and TRBJ2-5; TRBD2 aligns across 10 bases. The trim removed 4 bases at V and 4 bases at J, leaving 6 bases unmatched. This CDR3 region has 15 residues. Germline V gives CDR1 LGHDT, CDR2 YNNKEL (reference sequence). The CDR3 DNA follows: TGTGCCAGCAGCCCAGCGGGGGGGCGGGTAGAGACCCAGTACTTC. This sequence encodes CASSPAGGRVETQYF.

This sequence joins TRBV12-3 or TRBV12-4 and TRBJ2-5; D could derive from TRBD1 or TRBD2 (5 bases each). CDR3 length: 15 residues. V was pared by 6 bases and J by 2 bases, with 16 bases between. The CDR3 sequence: CASRPQMGEQETQYF. The CDR3 bases are TGTGCCAGCAGACCCCAAATGGGGGAGCAAGAGACCCAGTACTTC.

This clonotype was detected only a few times. The genes are TRBV11-2 and TRBJ1-1, with 7 bases aligning to TRBD1. V trimming: 5 bases; J trimming: 5 bases; junction bases outside the gene matches: 8. Germline V gene lookup returns CDR1 SGHAT and CDR2 FQNNGV. The CDR3 is 14 residues long. The CDR3 sequence is CASSQQGKVTEAFF. CDR3 in DNA: TGTGCCAGCAGCCAACAGGGGAAGGTAACTGAAGCTTTCTTT.

In this sample, this clonotype turned up once. The rearrangement joins TRBV5-1 to TRBJ2-5; TRBD1 agrees at 12 bases. In germline, CDR1 is SGHRS, CDR2 YFSETQ. With V trimmed by 3 bases and J by 1 base, 16 bases remained unmatched. The CDR3 extends over 20 amino acids. The CDR3 DNA reads as TGCGCCAGCAGCTCCACCCTCCCTGGGACAGGGGGCAGCCGCCAAGAGACCCAGTACTTC. Translation: CASSSTLPGTGGSRQETQYF. The entire variable domain, with the rest obtained from reference TRBV5-1 and TRBJ2-5, is as follows: KAGVTQTPRYLIKTRGQQVTLSCSPISGHRSVSWYQQTPGQGLQFLFEYFSETQRNKGNFPGRFSGRQFSNSRSEMNVSTLELGDSALYLCASSSTLPGTGGSRQETQYFGPGTRLLVL.

The rearrangement links TRBV6-5 to TRBJ2-1; 11 bases agree with TRBD2. Trimming cost V 5 bases and J 11 bases; bases outside gene matches: 11. Germline-derived CDR1 and CDR2 are MNHEY and SVGAGI. The CDR3 spans 15 residues. As DNA, the CDR3 is TGTGCCAGCAGTGTACTAGCGGGAGTTGCGAATCAGCAGTTCTTC. Translation: CASSVLAGVANQQFF.

This clonotype was counted at least ten times. The chain carries TRBV12-3 or TRBV12-4 and TRBJ1-5, with 9 bases lining up with TRBD1. The V segment lost 5 bases and the J segment 9 bases; nucleotides outside the gene matches: 14. CDR3 size: 16 residues. The CDR3 DNA sequence: TGTGCCAGCAGTCCCGGCCCGGGACAGGGACGAGGGCCCCAGCATTTT. Translating it yields CASSPGPGQGRGPQHF.

The chain joins TRBV29-1 to TRBJ2-1, with D perhaps matching TRBD2 (7 bases). V lost 6 bases and J lost 8, with 23 bases in between. The germline gives CDR1 SQVTM, CDR2 ANQGSEA. The CDR3 covers 15 residues. CDR3 nucleotides: TGCAGCGTACCGACCCTAGGGGGGGCAGTCGATGAGCAGTTCTTC. Protein product: CSVPTLGGAVDEQFF.

CDR3 nucleotides: TGTGCCAGCAGCGTAGATCGGGACAGGGGCTTCGCAGGGGCCAACGTCCTGACTTTC. As protein: CASSVDRDRGFAGANVLTF. This chain uses TRBV9 with TRBJ2-6, with TRBD1 matching 10 bases. This CDR3 is built from 19 residues. The V segment lost 0 bases and the J segment 4 bases; nucleotides outside the gene matches: 10. Per germline, CDR1 SGDLS and CDR2 YYNGEE.

The sample holds one count of this clonotype. The V gene is TRBV12-3 or TRBV12-4, the J gene TRBJ2-3, with 10 bases lining up with TRBD2. This CDR3 contains 16 residues. V dropped 3 bases and J dropped 2; count of bases not matched to a gene: 5. CDR3 DNA: TGTGCCAGCAGTTTTTTGCTAGCGGGAGACACAGATACGCAGTATTTT. This codes for CASSFLLAGDTDTQYF.

V gene TRBV11-1 combines with J gene TRBJ1-1; D remains unclear. Germline lookup yields CDR1 SGHAT and CDR2 FQDESV (reference sequence). V lost 3 bases and J lost 3, with 11 bases in between. This CDR3 comprises 14 residues. CDR3 in amino acids: CASSFSDGYTEAFF. For the CDR3, the DNA is TGTGCCAGCAGCTTCTCGGACGGATACACTGAAGCTTTCTTT.

The V call is TRBV6-1, the J call TRBJ2-2, with TRBD1 matching 10 bases. Germline trimming cut 6 bases from V and 4 bases from J; bases unmatched to any gene: 8. The V gene's germline CDR1 is MNHNS and CDR2 SASEGT. The length of the CDR3 is 16 residues. The CDR3 coding sequence is TGTGCCAGCAGCGATCGACAGGGGGCTAGCACCGGGGAGCTGTTTTTT. This encodes CASSDRQGASTGELFF.

This clonotype was counted between two and nine times. The chain links TRBV29-1 to TRBJ2-1; 9 bases match TRBD1. Germline CDR1 reads SQVTM; CDR2 reads ANQGSEA. V shed 2 bases and J 6 bases; nucleotides not matched to a gene: 11. The CDR3 has 16 amino acids. In nucleotides, the CDR3 is TGCAGCGTTGAATGGGCCCACAGGGGGCAAATCAATGAGCAGTTCTTC. Translated: CSVEWAHRGQINEQFF.

This chain joins TRBV18 and TRBJ1-2, with 7 bases that match TRBD1. The CDR3 length is 15 residues. J was trimmed by 7 bases and V by 0 bases; bases with no gene match: 8. Germline CDR1 KGHSH, CDR2 LQKENI. CDR3 coding DNA: TGTGCCAGCTCACCACCGGGGACAGTTACGCGTGGCTACACCTTC. Protein product: CASSPPGTVTRGYTF.

V gene TRBV12-3 or TRBV12-4 combines with J gene TRBJ1-3, with D unclear. With 3 bases removed from V and 0 bases from J, the gap between germline ends came to 15 bases. CDR3 length: 17 residues. The CDR3 DNA is TGTGCCAGCAGTTTGGCCGGATACCTGAGCTCTGGAAACACCATATATTTT. It yields the protein CASSLAGYLSSGNTIYF.

This clonotype turned up a few times. This chain connects TRBV7-6 to TRBJ2-1, with D uncertain. Germline V gives CDR1 SGHVS, CDR2 FNYEAQ. The V end lost 0 bases, the J end lost 8 bases, and 11 bases lay between the germline ends. The CDR3 runs to 14 residues. DNA of the CDR3: TGTGCCAGCAGCTTAGCTGGGTCTGTCGATGAGCAGTTCTTC. Amino acid sequence: CASSLAGSVDEQFF. Combining the CDR3 with reference TRBV7-6 and TRBJ2-1 gives the whole variable domain GAGVSQSPRYKVTKRGQDVALRCDPISGHVSLYWYRQALGQGPEFLTYFNYEAQQDKSGLPNDRFSAERPEGSISTLTIQRTEQRDSAMYRCASSLAGSVDEQFFGPGTRLTVL.